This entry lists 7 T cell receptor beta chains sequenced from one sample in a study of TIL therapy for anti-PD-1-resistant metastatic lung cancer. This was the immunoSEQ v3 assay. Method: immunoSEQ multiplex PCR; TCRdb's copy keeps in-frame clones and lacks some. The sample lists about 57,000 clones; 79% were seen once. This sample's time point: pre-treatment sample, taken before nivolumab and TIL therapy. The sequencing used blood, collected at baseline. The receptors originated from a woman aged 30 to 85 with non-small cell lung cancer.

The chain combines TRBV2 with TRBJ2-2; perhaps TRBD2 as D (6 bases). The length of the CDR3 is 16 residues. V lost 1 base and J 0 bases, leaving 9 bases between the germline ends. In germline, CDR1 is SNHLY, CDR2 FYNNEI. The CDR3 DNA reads TGTGCCAGCAGTGAAGGGGGGGTTACGAACACCGGGGAGCTGTTTTTT. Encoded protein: CASSEGGVTNTGELFF. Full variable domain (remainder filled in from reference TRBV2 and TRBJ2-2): EPEVTQTPSHQVTQMGQEVILRCVPISNHLYFYWYRQILGQKVEFLVSFYNNEISEKSEIFDDQFSVERPDGSNFTLKIRSTKLEDSAMYFCASSEGGVTNTGELFFGEGSRLTVL.

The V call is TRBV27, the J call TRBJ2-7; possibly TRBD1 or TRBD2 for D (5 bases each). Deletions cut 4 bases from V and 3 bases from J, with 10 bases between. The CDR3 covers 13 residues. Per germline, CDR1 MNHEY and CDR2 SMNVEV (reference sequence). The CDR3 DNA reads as TGTGCCAGCAGTTCGGGACCGCTCTACGAGCAGTACTTC. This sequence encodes CASSSGPLYEQYF.

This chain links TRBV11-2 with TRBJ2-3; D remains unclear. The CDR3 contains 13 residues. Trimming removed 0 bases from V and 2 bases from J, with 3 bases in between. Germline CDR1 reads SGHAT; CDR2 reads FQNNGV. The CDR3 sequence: CASSLEITDTQYF. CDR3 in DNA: TGTGCCAGCAGCTTAGAAATCACAGATACGCAGTATTTT.

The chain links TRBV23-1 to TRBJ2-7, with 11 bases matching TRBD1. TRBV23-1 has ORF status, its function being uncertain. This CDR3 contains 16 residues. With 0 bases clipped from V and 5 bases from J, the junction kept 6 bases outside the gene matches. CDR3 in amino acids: CASSQSDRGLIHEQYF. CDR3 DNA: TGCGCCAGCAGTCAATCGGACAGGGGGCTAATCCACGAGCAGTACTTC.

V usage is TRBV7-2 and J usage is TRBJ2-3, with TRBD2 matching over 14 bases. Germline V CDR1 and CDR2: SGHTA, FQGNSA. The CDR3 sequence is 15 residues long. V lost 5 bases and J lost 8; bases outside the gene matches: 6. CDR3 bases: TGTGCCAGCAGCCGGGGACTAGCGGGAGTGGCTACGCAGTATTTT. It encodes CASSRGLAGVATQYF.

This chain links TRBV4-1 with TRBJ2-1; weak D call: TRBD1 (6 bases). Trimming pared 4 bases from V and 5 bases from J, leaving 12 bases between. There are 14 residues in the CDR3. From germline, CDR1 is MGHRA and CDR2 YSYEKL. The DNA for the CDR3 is TGCGCCAGCAGCCCAGGGGCCGCAGACAATGAGCAGTTCTTC. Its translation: CASSPGAADNEQFF.

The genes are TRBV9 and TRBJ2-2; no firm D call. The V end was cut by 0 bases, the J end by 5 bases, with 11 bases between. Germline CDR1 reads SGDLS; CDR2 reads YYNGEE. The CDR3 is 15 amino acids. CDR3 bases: TGTGCCAGCAGCGTAGTGGCAGGTCTTACCGGGGAGCTGTTTTTT. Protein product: CASSVVAGLTGELFF.